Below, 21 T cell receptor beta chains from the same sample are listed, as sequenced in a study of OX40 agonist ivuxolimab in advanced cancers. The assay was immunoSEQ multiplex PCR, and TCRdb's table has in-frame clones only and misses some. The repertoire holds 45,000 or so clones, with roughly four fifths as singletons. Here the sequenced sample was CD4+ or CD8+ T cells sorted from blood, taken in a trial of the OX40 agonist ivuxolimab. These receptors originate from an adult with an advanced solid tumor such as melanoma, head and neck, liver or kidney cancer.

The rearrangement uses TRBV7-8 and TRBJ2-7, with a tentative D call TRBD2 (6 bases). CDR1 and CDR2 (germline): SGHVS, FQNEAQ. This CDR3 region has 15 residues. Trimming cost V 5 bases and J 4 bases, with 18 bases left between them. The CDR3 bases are TGTGCCAGCAGCCAATGGCGGGAAGGTTGGTACGAGCAGTACTTC. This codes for CASSQWREGWYEQYF.

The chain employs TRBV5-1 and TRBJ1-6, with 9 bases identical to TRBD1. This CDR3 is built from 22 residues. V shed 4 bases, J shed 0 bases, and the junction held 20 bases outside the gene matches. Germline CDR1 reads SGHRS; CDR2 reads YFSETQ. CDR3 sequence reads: CASSLPRTGEATTSSYNSPLHF. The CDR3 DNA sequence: TGCGCCAGCAGCCTTCCCCGGACAGGGGAGGCTACTACGAGCTCCTATAATTCACCCCTCCACTTT.

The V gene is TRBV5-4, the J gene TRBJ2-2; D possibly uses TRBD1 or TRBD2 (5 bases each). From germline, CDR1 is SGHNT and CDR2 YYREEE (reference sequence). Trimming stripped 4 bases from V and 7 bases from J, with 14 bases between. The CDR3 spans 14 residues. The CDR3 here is CASSPGTSVGELFF. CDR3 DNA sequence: TGTGCCAGCAGCCCCGGGACCAGCGTCGGGGAGCTGTTTTTT.

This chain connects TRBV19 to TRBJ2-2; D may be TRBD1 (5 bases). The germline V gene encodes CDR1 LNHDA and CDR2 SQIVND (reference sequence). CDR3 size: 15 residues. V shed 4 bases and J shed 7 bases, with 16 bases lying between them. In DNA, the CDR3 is TGTGCCAGTAGTACTGGTTTGAACAGGATCGGGGAGCTGTTTTTT. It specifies CASSTGLNRIGELFF.

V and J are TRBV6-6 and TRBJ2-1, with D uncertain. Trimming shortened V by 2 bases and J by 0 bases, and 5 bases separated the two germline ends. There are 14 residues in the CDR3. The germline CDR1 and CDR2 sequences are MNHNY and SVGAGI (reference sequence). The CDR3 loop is CASSYAVSYNEQFF. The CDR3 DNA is TGTGCCAGCAGTTACGCAGTCTCCTACAATGAGCAGTTCTTC.

The CDR3 nucleotides read TGTGCCAGCAGGGGACAGGGGGCGCGCACTGAAGCTTTCTTT. Its protein product is CASRGQGARTEAFF. The chain has TRBV5-4 and TRBJ1-1; 12 bases are shared with TRBD1. Trimming took 5 bases from V and 4 from J; bases not matched to a gene: 3. CDR1 and CDR2 from the germline V gene are SGHNT and YYREEE (reference sequence). The CDR3 has 14 residues.

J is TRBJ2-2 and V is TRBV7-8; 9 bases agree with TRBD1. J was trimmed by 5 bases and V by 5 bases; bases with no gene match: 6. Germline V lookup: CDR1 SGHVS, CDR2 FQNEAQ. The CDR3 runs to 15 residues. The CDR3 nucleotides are TGTGCCAGCAGCCAAAGCGGACAGGGGACCGGGGAGCTGTTTTTT. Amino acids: CASSQSGQGTGELFF.

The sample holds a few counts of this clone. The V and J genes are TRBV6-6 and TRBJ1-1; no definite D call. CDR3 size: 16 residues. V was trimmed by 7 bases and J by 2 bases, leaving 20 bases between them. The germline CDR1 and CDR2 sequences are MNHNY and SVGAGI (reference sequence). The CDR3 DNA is TGTGCCAGCATAAACAGTTACGGGCGGAGTAACACTGAAGCTTTCTTT. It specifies CASINSYGRSNTEAFF.

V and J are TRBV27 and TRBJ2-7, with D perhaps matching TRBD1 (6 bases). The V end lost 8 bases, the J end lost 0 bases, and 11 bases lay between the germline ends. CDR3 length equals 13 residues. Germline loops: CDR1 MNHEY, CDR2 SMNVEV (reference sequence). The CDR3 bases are TGTGCCAGCCCGGACAGCTCCTCCTACGAGCAGTACTTC. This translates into CASPDSSSYEQYF.

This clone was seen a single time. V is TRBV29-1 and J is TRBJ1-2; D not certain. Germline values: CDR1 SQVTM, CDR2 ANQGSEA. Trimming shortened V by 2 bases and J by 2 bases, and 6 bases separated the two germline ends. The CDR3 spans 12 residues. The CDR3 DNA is TGCAGCGTTGAAATGGGGAACTATGGCTACACCTTC. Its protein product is CSVEMGNYGYTF.

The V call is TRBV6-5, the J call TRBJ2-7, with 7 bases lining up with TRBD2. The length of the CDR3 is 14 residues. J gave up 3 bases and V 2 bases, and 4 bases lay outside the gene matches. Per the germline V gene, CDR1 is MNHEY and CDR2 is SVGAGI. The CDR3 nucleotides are TGTGCCAGCAGTTACGTCGCGGGGGACTACGAGCAGTACTTC. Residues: CASSYVAGDYEQYF.

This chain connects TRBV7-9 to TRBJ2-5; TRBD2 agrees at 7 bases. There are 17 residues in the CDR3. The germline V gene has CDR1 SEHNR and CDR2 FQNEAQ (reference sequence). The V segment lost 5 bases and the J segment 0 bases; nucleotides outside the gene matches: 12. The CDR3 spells CASSRVGAGAHQETQYF. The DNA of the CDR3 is TGTGCCAGCAGCCGTGTCGGGGCGGGAGCCCACCAAGAGACCCAGTACTTC.

As DNA, the CDR3 is TGTGCCAGCTCACCACTGGTAGCTGCGACTCAAGAGACCCAGTACTTC. The encoded protein is CASSPLVAATQETQYF. The chain carries TRBV18 and TRBJ2-5; D gene uncertain. This CDR3 has 16 amino acids. CDR1 is KGHSH and CDR2 is LQKENI in the germline V gene. V dropped 1 base and J dropped 2 bases, with 14 bases sitting between them.

Written as DNA, the CDR3 is TGTGCCAGCAGTTTCACACTAGCGGGGGGAAGCACAGATACGCAGTATTTT. This encodes CASSFTLAGGSTDTQYF. The chain couples TRBV28 to TRBJ2-3; 12 nucleotides line up with TRBD2. Germline trimming cut 3 bases from V and 0 bases from J; bases unmatched to any gene: 4. There are 17 residues in the CDR3. CDR1 is MDHEN and CDR2 is SYDVKM in the germline V gene.

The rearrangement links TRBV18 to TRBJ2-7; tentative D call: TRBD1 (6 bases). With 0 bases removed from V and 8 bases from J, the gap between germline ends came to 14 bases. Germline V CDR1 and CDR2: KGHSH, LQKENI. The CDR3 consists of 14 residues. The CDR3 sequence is CASSPPDSQNKQYF. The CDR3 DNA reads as TGTGCCAGCTCACCACCGGACAGCCAAAACAAGCAGTACTTC.

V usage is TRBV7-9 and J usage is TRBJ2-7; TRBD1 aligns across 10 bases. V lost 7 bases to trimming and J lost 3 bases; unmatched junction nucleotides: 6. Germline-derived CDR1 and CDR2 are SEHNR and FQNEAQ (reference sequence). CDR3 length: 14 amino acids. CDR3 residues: CASTFGTGDYEQYF. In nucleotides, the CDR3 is TGTGCCAGCACCTTCGGGACAGGGGACTACGAGCAGTACTTC.

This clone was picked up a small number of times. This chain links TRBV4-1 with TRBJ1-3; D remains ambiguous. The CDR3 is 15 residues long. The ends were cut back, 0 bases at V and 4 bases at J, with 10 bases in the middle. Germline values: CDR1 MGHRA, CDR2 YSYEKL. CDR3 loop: CASSQDRAVGNTIYF. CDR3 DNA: TGCGCCAGCAGCCAAGATCGGGCAGTCGGAAACACCATATATTTT.

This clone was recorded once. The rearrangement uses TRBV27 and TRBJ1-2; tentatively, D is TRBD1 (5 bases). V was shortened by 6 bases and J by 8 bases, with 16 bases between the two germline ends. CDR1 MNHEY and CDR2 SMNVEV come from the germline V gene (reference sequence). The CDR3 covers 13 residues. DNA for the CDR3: TGTGCCAGCAGCTCCACCCGTGAGGGGGGCTACACCTTC. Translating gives CASSSTREGGYTF.

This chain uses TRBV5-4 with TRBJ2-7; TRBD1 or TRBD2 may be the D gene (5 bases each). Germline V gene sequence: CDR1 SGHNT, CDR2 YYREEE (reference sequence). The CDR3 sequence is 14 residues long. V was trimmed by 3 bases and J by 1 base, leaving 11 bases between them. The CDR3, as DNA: TGTGCCAGCAGCTCCTATGGGGGTTCCTACGAGCAGTACTTC. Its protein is CASSSYGGSYEQYF.

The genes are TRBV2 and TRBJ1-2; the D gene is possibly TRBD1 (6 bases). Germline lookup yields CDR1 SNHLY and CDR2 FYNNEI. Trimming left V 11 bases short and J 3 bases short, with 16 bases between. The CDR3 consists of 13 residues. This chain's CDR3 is CAGALDRYYGYTF. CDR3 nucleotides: TGTGCCGGAGCCTTGGACAGATACTATGGCTACACCTTC.

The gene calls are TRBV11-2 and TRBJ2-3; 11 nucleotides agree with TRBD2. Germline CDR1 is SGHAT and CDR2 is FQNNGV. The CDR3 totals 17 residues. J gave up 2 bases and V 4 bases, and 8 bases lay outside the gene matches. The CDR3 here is CASSSGLAATSTDTQYF. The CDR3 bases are TGTGCCAGCAGCTCGGGACTAGCGGCGACTTCCACAGATACGCAGTATTTT.